This T cell receptor beta chain was observed in a study of blood T cell repertoires in COVID-19. For the study at large: Donors in the United States, Italy and Spain gave samples during acute or convalescent COVID-19. Nucleic acid was either cDNA or gDNA, and it came from T cells, B-cell-depleted T cells, or PBMCs.

CDR3 length equals 16 residues. The trim removed 4 bases at V and 4 bases at J, leaving 3 bases unmatched. CDR1 and CDR2 from the germline V gene are SGHTA and FQGTGA. Sequencing used immunoSEQ multiplex PCR; TCRdb keeps in-frame clones, though not all of them. The sample consists of around 250,000 clones, roughly nine tenths of them appearing once. Participants spanned ages roughly 18 to 90 years and resided in some 22 US areas. This clonotype originated in a human donor in a cohort exposed to, infected with or recovered from COVID-19 (not recorded which). The donor label of this sample is uncertain. The material sequenced was PBMCs or T cells enriched from blood (not recorded which). The chain combines TRBV7-3 with TRBJ2-3; 15 nucleotides line up with TRBD2. The CDR3 nucleotides are TGTGCCAGCAGCTGGACTAGCGGGGGGGCCTCAGATACGCAGTATTTT. This gives the protein CASSWTSGGASDTQYF.